The table lists the clone carrying this TCR beta chain with a few counts. As for time point: persistent/refractory GD, antithyroid drugs over 5 years with positive TRAb. Construction of the TCR library relied on RNA isolated from PBMCs. Building of the TCR beta libraries involved iRepertoire HTBI primers and Arm-PCR of CDR3 regions. TCRdb independently ran MiXCR on the multiplex PCR reads; one entry per CDR3 protein. The table records roughly 470,000 distinct CDR3 sequences, about 20% of them present only once. The data were obtained in a study of regulatory T cells in long-lasting Graves disease. The J segment lost 7 bases and the V segment lost 6 bases, leaving 10 bases of the junction unmatched. Per germline, CDR1 MNHNS and CDR2 SASEGT. CDR3 length equals 14 residues.

The chain combines TRBV6-1 with TRBJ2-7; 9 bases align to TRBD1. The clonotype comes from a female donor with Graves disease. The sample here was peripheral blood mononuclear cells (PBMCs), taken when the disease was refractory, from a patient treated with antithyroid drugs. The CDR3 sequence: CASRLQGALEEQYF. CDR3 DNA: TGTGCCAGCAGGCTACAGGGGGCGCTTGAGGAGCAGTACTTC.